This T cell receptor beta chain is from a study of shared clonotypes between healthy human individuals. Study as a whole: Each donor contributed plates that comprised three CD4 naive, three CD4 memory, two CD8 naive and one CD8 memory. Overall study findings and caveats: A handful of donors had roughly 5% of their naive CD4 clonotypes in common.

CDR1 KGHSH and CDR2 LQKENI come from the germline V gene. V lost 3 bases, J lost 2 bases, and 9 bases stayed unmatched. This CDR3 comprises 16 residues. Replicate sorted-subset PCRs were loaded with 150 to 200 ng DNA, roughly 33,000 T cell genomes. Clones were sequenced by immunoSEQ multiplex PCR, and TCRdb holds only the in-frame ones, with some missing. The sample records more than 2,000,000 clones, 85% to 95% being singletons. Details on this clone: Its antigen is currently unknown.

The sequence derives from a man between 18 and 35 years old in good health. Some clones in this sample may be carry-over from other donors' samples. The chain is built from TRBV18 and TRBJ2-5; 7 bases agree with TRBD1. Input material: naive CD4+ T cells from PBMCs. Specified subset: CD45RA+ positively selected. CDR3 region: CASSPRPGQPQETQYF. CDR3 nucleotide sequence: TGTGCCAGCTCACCGCGACCGGGACAGCCTCAAGAGACCCAGTACTTC.